Presented here are 10 T cell receptor beta chains from one specimen sequenced in a study of OX40 agonist ivuxolimab in advanced cancers. Clones were read by immunoSEQ multiplex PCR, and TCRdb kept only the in-frame ones, dropping some. Of just under 20,000 clones in the sample, around four fifths were seen once. Sequences were derived from CD4+ or CD8+ T cells sorted from blood, sampled in a trial of the OX40 agonist ivuxolimab. The receptors come from an adult with an advanced solid tumor such as melanoma, head and neck, liver or kidney cancer.

The V call is TRBV28, the J call TRBJ2-7; no clear D. V lost 4 bases and J lost 0, with 4 bases in between. CDR1 is MDHEN and CDR2 is SYDVKM in the germline V gene. The CDR3 runs 12 residues. CDR3 loop: CASSSSSYEQYF. The CDR3 nucleotides read TGTGCCAGCAGTTCTAGCTCCTACGAGCAGTACTTC.

The chain recombines TRBV30 with TRBJ1-6, with unresolved D. Trimming shortened V by 2 bases and J by 9 bases, and 5 bases separated the two germline ends. Germline V CDR1 and CDR2: GTSNPN, SVGIG (reference sequence). This CDR3 contains 11 residues. The CDR3 nucleotides are TGTGCCTGGAGTACGTCTTCACCCCTCCACTTT. It specifies CAWSTSSPLHF.

The chain recombines TRBV7-9 with TRBJ2-7, with D perhaps TRBD2 (6 bases). CDR1 SEHNR and CDR2 FQNEAQ come from the germline V gene (reference sequence). V lost 0 bases and J lost 3, with 12 bases in between. CDR3 length equals 15 residues. CDR3 DNA sequence: TGTGCCAGCAGCTTAGCGGGGGGACTCATCTACGAGCAGTACTTC. Translating gives CASSLAGGLIYEQYF.

The chain joins TRBV7-2 to TRBJ2-7; D gene uncertain. CDR3 length: 12 amino acids. The V gene's germline CDR1 is SGHTA and CDR2 FQGNSA. Trimming left V 6 bases short and J 5 bases short, with 11 bases between. The CDR3 DNA follows: TGTGCCAGCAGTTCCGGCCCCCACGAGCAGTACTTC. Translation: CASSSGPHEQYF.

The rearrangement links TRBV4-1 to TRBJ1-3; possible D gene TRBD1, 6 bases. V gave up 4 bases and J gave up 0 bases, with 13 bases separating them. The CDR3 runs 16 residues. Germline loops: CDR1 MGHRA, CDR2 YSYEKL. This CDR3 is CASSPGGHSSGNTIYF. CDR3 DNA: TGCGCCAGCAGCCCTGGGGGCCACAGCTCTGGAAACACCATATATTTT.

The genes are TRBV2 and TRBJ2-1; D possibly matches TRBD1 or TRBD2 (5 bases each). The V gene's germline CDR1 is SNHLY and CDR2 FYNNEI. This CDR3 comprises 14 residues. Trimming removed 6 bases from V and 5 bases from J, with 14 bases in between. In nucleotides, the CDR3 is TGTGCCAGCAGGGGGGAAACCTACGACAATGAGCAGTTCTTC. It codes for CASRGETYDNEQFF.

This rearrangement joins TRBV27 to TRBJ2-7; no clear D. Germline assignment: CDR1 MNHEY and CDR2 SMNVEV (reference sequence). V dropped 8 bases and J dropped 3 bases, with 11 bases sitting between them. The CDR3 totals 12 residues. The CDR3 nucleotides are TGTGCCAGCGGGCGATCAAGCTACGAGCAGTACTTC. As protein: CASGRSSYEQYF.

The genes are TRBV5-1 and TRBJ2-1, with D possibly TRBD2 on 5 matching bases. Trimming took 1 base from V and 7 from J, leaving 9 bases between them. The germline CDR1 and CDR2 sequences are SGHRS and YFSETQ. This CDR3 has 13 amino acids. CDR3 coding DNA: TGCGCCAGCAGCTTGCACGGGGTAAATGAGCAGTTCTTC. Translating it yields CASSLHGVNEQFF. Combining the CDR3 with reference TRBV5-1 and TRBJ2-1 gives the whole variable domain KAGVTQTPRYLIKTRGQQVTLSCSPISGHRSVSWYQQTPGQGLQFLFEYFSETQRNKGNFPGRFSGRQFSNSRSEMNVSTLELGDSALYLCASSLHGVNEQFFGPGTRLTVL.

J is TRBJ1-2 and V is TRBV7-9; D perhaps matches TRBD1 (5 bases). The CDR3 sequence is 16 residues long. The ends were cut back, 5 bases at V and 3 bases at J, with 19 bases in the middle. Germline CDR1 reads SEHNR; CDR2 reads FQNEAQ (reference sequence). CDR3 DNA sequence: TGTGCCAGCAGCCACCCTACCTCCGGGGCCGACTATGGCTACACCTTC. Amino acid sequence: CASSHPTSGADYGYTF.

This chain links TRBV14 with TRBJ2-2; D uncertain. Trimming left V 1 base short and J 2 bases short, with 8 bases between. This CDR3 is built from 15 residues. The germline gives CDR1 SGHDN, CDR2 FVKESK. CDR3 loop: CASSQGLLNTGELFF. The CDR3, as DNA: TGTGCCAGCAGCCAAGGACTTCTAAACACCGGGGAGCTGTTTTTT.